A single sample is the source of the 15 T cell receptor beta chains below, sequenced in a study of T-cell reconstitution after alpha-beta-depleted transplantation in children. For TCRbeta, the library was prepared with unique molecular identifiers. One entry per CDR3 protein, called by TCRdb with MiXCR from the PCR reads. The table has about 870,000 distinct CDR3 sequences, about 16% seen once. Sample: PBMCs, mostly from graft donor cells, taken 360 days after TCRalphabeta/CD19-depleted stem cell transplant. These receptors were taken from a male patient under 18 who had a stem cell transplant for acute lymphoblastic leukemia, so the T cells may come from the graft donor.

A few counts support this clonotype. With a much larger clone just one base away, this may be a read error. CDR3 nucleotide sequence: TGTGCCAGCAGCTTAGTCGGGGTCTCCTACAATGAGCAGTTCTTC. This codes for CASSLVGVSYNEQFF. The rearrangement uses TRBV7-9 and TRBJ2-1; the D gene is possibly TRBD2 (5 bases). CDR3 size: 15 residues. V dropped 1 base and J dropped 0 bases, with 7 bases sitting between them. Germline V gives CDR1 SEHNR, CDR2 FQNEAQ (reference sequence). Full variable domain (remainder filled in from reference TRBV7-9 and TRBJ2-1): DTGVSQNPRHKITKRGQNVTFRCDPISEHNRLYWYRQTLGQGPEFLTYFQNEAQLEKSRLLSDRFSAERPKGSFSTLEIQRTEQGDSAMYLCASSLVGVSYNEQFFGPGTRLTVL.

There are a few counts of this clonotype. The chain has TRBV5-4 and TRBJ2-5; 7 bases are a match to TRBD2. CDR3 size: 16 residues. Germline V gives CDR1 SGHNT, CDR2 YYREEE (reference sequence). Trimming took 4 bases from V and 1 from J; bases not matched to a gene: 10. CDR3 DNA sequence: TGTGCCAGCAGCCACATGGTGGGACTACTCCAAGAGACCCAGTACTTC. This sequence encodes CASSHMVGLLQETQYF.

The chain couples TRBV5-1 to TRBJ1-5; D ambiguous. CDR3 length: 15 amino acids. Germline V gene sequence: CDR1 SGHRS, CDR2 YFSETQ. The V and J ends lost 0 bases and 4 bases respectively, with 11 bases between them. CDR3 sequence: CASSLEGRINQPQHF. CDR3 sequence (DNA): TGCGCCAGCAGCTTGGAAGGACGGATAAATCAGCCCCAGCATTTT.

This clonotype was seen just once. The J gene is TRBJ2-1, the V gene TRBV2; the D gene is possibly TRBD1 (7 bases). The CDR3 covers 15 residues. The germline gives CDR1 SNHLY, CDR2 FYNNEI. V was shortened by 2 bases and J by 9 bases, with 17 bases between the two germline ends. The CDR3 region is CASSESRQGAGEQFF. In nucleotides, the CDR3 is TGTGCCAGCAGTGAATCGAGACAGGGAGCGGGTGAGCAGTTCTTC.

This clonotype was counted only a few times. This chain links TRBV4-1 with TRBJ2-7; no clear D gene. Trimming took off 6 bases at V and 0 bases at J, with 18 bases between the two ends. The CDR3 contains 16 residues. The germline V gene encodes CDR1 MGHRA and CDR2 YSYEKL. This CDR3 reads CASRKAPGLLSYEQYF. CDR3 bases: TGCGCCAGCAGAAAAGCTCCCGGATTACTCTCCTACGAGCAGTACTTC.

This rearrangement joins TRBV6-2 or TRBV6-3 to TRBJ2-7; possible D gene TRBD2, 6 bases. V dropped 0 bases and J dropped 5 bases, with 14 bases sitting between them. Germline CDR1 MNHEY, CDR2 SVGEGT. This CDR3 has 15 residues. CDR3 residues: CASSYSTPGGHEQYF. CDR3 sequence (DNA): TGTGCCAGCAGTTACTCGACACCCGGGGGACACGAGCAGTACTTC.

The V call is TRBV5-1, the J call TRBJ1-2; D ambiguous. The CDR3 covers 15 residues. Germline CDR1 reads SGHRS; CDR2 reads YFSETQ. Trimming took off 2 bases at V and 4 bases at J, with 15 bases between the two ends. CDR3 sequence (DNA): TGCGCCAGCAGCTTCCCGGGCCGGGATTCCTATGGCTACACCTTC. It specifies CASSFPGRDSYGYTF.

This chain uses TRBV25-1 with TRBJ2-1, with 16 positions matching TRBD2. The CDR3 extends over 17 amino acids. With V trimmed by 8 bases and J by 10 bases, 14 bases remained unmatched. Germline V lookup: CDR1 MGHDK, CDR2 SYGVNS. The CDR3 sequence: CASLDRAGTSGRGEQFF. The CDR3, as DNA: TGTGCCAGCTTAGACAGAGCCGGGACTAGCGGGAGGGGGGAGCAGTTCTTC. Looking up the rest from reference TRBV25-1 and TRBJ2-1 gives the full variable domain: EADIYQTPRYLVIGTGKKITLECSQTMGHDKMYWYQQDPGMELHLIHYSYGVNSTEKGDLSSESTVSRIRTEHFPLTLESARPSHTSQYLCASLDRAGTSGRGEQFFGPGTRLTVL.

The table lists this clonotype with a few counts. This chain uses TRBV20-1 with TRBJ2-1; 9 positions agree with TRBD2. The CDR3 is 13 amino acids. V lost 5 bases, J lost 8 bases, and 7 bases stayed unmatched. CDR1 is DFQATT, CDR2 SNEGSKA, per germline (reference sequence). DNA of the CDR3: TGCAGTGCTCCTAGCGGGACCAGGTATGAGCAGTTCTTC. Translation gives CSAPSGTRYEQFF.

The chain carries TRBV5-1 and TRBJ2-1; 11 positions match TRBD2. V trimming: 4 bases; J trimming: 0 bases; junction bases outside the gene matches: 3. The CDR3 is 16 residues long. Germline lookup yields CDR1 SGHRS and CDR2 YFSETQ. In nucleotides, the CDR3 is TGCGCCAGCAGCGTGACTAGCGGGACCTCCTACAATGAGCAGTTCTTC. Translating it yields CASSVTSGTSYNEQFF.

The chain employs TRBV11-1 and TRBJ1-2; D uncertain. From germline, CDR1 is SGHAT and CDR2 FQDESV (reference sequence). V lost 1 base and J 2 bases, leaving 11 bases between the germline ends. The CDR3 has 15 residues. The CDR3 nucleotides are TGTGCCAGCAGCTTAGATTTCGGGGTCAACTATGGCTACACCTTC. Protein product: CASSLDFGVNYGYTF.

V gene TRBV5-1 combines with J gene TRBJ2-1; 12 bases match TRBD2. Trimming took 3 bases from V and 10 from J; bases not matched to a gene: 8. Germline loops: CDR1 SGHRS, CDR2 YFSETQ. The CDR3 covers 15 residues. CDR3 loop: CASSWRLAGVNEQFF. CDR3 nucleotides: TGCGCCAGCAGCTGGCGACTAGCGGGAGTCAACGAGCAGTTCTTC.

This CDR3 is CASSPGDRGATNEKLFF. Here the CDR3 DNA reads TGCGCCAGCAGTCCTGGGGACAGGGGAGCAACTAATGAAAAACTGTTTTTT. J is TRBJ1-4 and V is TRBV4-1; 10 bases agree with TRBD1. The CDR3 has 17 residues. Germline-derived CDR1 and CDR2 are MGHRA and YSYEKL. J gave up 0 bases and V 6 bases, and 7 bases lay outside the gene matches.

This CDR3 reads CASSLARPSGEQFF. As DNA, the CDR3 is TGCGCCAGCAGCTTGGCCCGGCCAAGCGGTGAGCAGTTCTTC. V usage is TRBV5-1 and J usage is TRBJ2-1, with D possibly being TRBD2 (5 bases). Germline CDR1 SGHRS, CDR2 YFSETQ. This CDR3 is 14 amino acids long. V was pared by 0 bases and J by 9 bases, with 13 bases between.

The chain uses TRBV20-1 and TRBJ1-2; the D is unclear. This CDR3 spans 15 amino acids. The germline gives CDR1 DFQATT, CDR2 SNEGSKA (reference sequence). Deletions cut 3 bases from V and 3 bases from J, with 17 bases between. The CDR3 reads CSASGASTPYYGYTF. The CDR3 DNA reads TGCAGTGCTAGCGGTGCCTCCACCCCCTACTATGGCTACACCTTC.